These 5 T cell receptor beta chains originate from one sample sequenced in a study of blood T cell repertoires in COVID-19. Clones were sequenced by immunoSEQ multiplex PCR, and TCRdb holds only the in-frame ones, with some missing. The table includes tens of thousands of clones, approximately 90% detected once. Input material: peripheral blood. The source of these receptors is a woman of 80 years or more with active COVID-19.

The CDR3 loop is CASSSLYNEQFF. The CDR3 DNA reads as TGCGCCAGCAGCTCCCTTTACAATGAGCAGTTCTTC. This chain connects TRBV5-1 to TRBJ2-1, with D unclear. The V gene lost 3 bases and the J gene lost 4 bases, with 5 bases spanning the gap. Germline V gene data show CDR1 as SGHRS and CDR2 as YFSETQ. The CDR3 spans 12 residues.

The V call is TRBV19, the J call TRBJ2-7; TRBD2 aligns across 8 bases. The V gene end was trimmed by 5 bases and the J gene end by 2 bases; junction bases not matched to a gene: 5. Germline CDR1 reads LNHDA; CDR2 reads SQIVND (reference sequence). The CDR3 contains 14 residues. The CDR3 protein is CASSVTSAPYEQYF. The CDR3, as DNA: TGTGCCAGTAGTGTGACTAGCGCACCCTACGAGCAGTACTTC.

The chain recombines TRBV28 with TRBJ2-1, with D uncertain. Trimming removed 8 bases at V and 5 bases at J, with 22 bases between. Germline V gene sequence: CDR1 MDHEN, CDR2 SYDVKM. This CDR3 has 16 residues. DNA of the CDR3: TGTGCCAGCTCTTCCCCTTTTGTCAAAGCCCACAATGAGCAGTTCTTC. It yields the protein CASSSPFVKAHNEQFF.

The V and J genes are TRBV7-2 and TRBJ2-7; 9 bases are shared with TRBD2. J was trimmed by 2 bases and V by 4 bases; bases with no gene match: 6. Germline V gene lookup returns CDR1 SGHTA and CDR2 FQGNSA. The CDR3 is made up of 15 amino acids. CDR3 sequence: CASSWASGTTYEQYF. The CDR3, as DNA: TGTGCCAGCAGCTGGGCTAGCGGGACGACCTACGAGCAGTACTTC. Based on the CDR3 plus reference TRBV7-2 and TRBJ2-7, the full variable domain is GAGVSQSPSNKVTEKGKDVELRCDPISGHTALYWYRQSLGQGLEFLIYFQGNSAPDKSGLPSDRFSAERTGGSVSTLTIQRTQQEDSAVYLCASSWASGTTYEQYFGPGTRLTVT.

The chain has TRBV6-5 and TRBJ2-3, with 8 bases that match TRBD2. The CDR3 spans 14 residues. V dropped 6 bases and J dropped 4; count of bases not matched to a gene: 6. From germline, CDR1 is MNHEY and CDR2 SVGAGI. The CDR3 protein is CASSTGLASDTQYF. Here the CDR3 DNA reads TGTGCCAGCAGCACCGGACTAGCCTCAGATACGCAGTATTTT.